The clone carrying this T cell receptor beta chain was found once. Assay: immunoSEQ multiplex PCR; the TCRdb copy retains only in-frame clones and omits some. The sample carries 150,000 or so clones, approximately 91% recorded once. This specimen belongs to a study of cytomegalovirus exposure and HLA in healthy donors. The wider study: Both the 120 validation repertoires and the roughly 640 first-cohort repertoires used the same platform, as reported by a later analysis.

Germline loops: CDR1 MDHEN, CDR2 SYDVKM. The trim removed 10 bases at V and 8 bases at J, leaving 6 bases unmatched. The CDR3 contains 11 residues. The rearrangement uses TRBV28 and TRBJ1-1; 8 nucleotides agree with TRBD1. The receptor was isolated from a woman aged 18-29 years in good health and CMV-seropositive. Sequenced: PBMCs. As DNA, the CDR3 is TGTGCCACAGGGGGCTGGTACGAAGCTTTCTTT. It specifies CATGGWYEAFF.